This T cell receptor beta chain was observed in a study of T cell responses to AZD1222 COVID-19 vaccine. The germline V gene encodes CDR1 SGHVS and CDR2 FNYEAQ. This CDR3 region has 16 residues. V shed 4 bases and J shed 5 bases, with 17 bases lying between them. This clone was seen just once. Its specificity is not known. General observations from the study: With two AZD1222 doses given, Spike-specific TCR breadth and depth both rose. Just a handful of AZD1222 recipients were seropositive at baseline. The donor group comprised mostly white British people and more females; the analysis possibly underestimated clonal diversity. As reported, nearly half of all spike-specific TCRs target variant regions that are unmutated.

Some clones are missing from TCRdb's copy, which holds only in-frame ones; the method was immunoSEQ multiplex PCR. The profile shows 150,000 to 200,000 clones, just over 90% of them singletons. The specimen comprised peripheral blood, sampled on day 0 of AZD1222 vaccination. The chain has TRBV7-6 and TRBJ1-4; possible D gene TRBD1, 5 bases. This receptor was obtained from an adult in good health. Here the CDR3 reads CASSSLPGRSNEKLFF. Written as DNA, the CDR3 is TGTGCCAGCAGCTCGCTTCCGGGACGCTCCAATGAAAAACTGTTTTTT.